The 15 T cell receptor beta chains in this list originate from one sample, sequenced in a study of radiotherapy plus CTLA-4 blockade in lung cancer listed by TCRdb under 2018. The library was generated by the immunoSEQ multiplex PCR assay. TCRdb re-hosts the immuneACCESS table, in-frame sequences only. Its copies lack some clones; in the studies checked, an unresolved V gene accounts for under half of them, and the cause for the rest is not known. The sample table shows about 76,000 clones, and 70% to 85% are seen once. 0.79% of the sample lies in the top ten. Sequencing was performed on peripheral blood, taken from a patient treated with radiotherapy plus ipilimumab. These receptor sequences come from a human donor with non-small cell lung cancer who had stable disease on radiotherapy plus ipilimumab.

The chain combines TRBV6-5 with TRBJ2-1; 8 bases are shared with TRBD1. The CDR3 spans 15 residues. With 6 bases clipped from V and 6 bases from J, the junction kept 10 bases outside the gene matches. Germline CDR1 MNHEY, CDR2 SVGAGI. The CDR3 DNA follows: TGTGCCAGCAGGGGCCGGACAGGGACGCCCAATGAGCAGTTCTTC. It yields the protein CASRGRTGTPNEQFF.

The V and J genes are TRBV6-1 and TRBJ1-5; no reliable D call. The V gene lost 5 bases and the J gene lost 5 bases, with 7 bases spanning the gap. Germline CDR1 MNHNS, CDR2 SASEGT. The CDR3 has 12 amino acids. As DNA, the CDR3 is TGTGCCAGCAGTCGTAGGGATCAGCCCCAGCATTTT. This gives the protein CASSRRDQPQHF.

The rearrangement joins TRBV7-3 to TRBJ2-3, with D perhaps matching TRBD2 (6 bases). The germline V gene has CDR1 SGHTA and CDR2 FQGTGA. The length of the CDR3 is 14 residues. Trimming removed 5 bases from V and 2 bases from J, with 11 bases in between. The CDR3 sequence is CASSRRRATDTQYF. The CDR3 DNA is TGTGCCAGCAGCCGCCGGAGGGCCACAGATACGCAGTATTTT.

This chain links TRBV7-6 with TRBJ2-2, with TRBD2 as a possible D gene (6 bases). The V end was cut by 1 base, the J end by 6 bases, with 15 bases between. The CDR3 consists of 16 residues. In germline, CDR1 is SGHVS, CDR2 FNYEAQ. The CDR3 loop reads CASSLGGAGGAGELFF. CDR3 nucleotide sequence: TGTGCCAGCAGCTTAGGCGGGGCAGGAGGAGCCGGGGAGCTGTTTTTT.

This clone was seen only once. The chain employs TRBV10-3 and TRBJ1-1, with D possibly matching TRBD1 (5 bases). The CDR3 runs to 12 residues. CDR1 is ENHRY, CDR2 SYGVKD, per germline. The germline V and J ends were trimmed by 11 bases and 2 bases, with 12 bases remaining between them. The DNA of the CDR3 is TGTGCCTGCGGGGGGTCAAACACTGAAGCTTTCTTT. Translated: CACGGSNTEAFF.

The V and J genes are TRBV27 and TRBJ1-4, with D hard to call. V was trimmed by 6 bases and J by 4 bases, leaving 3 bases between them. CDR1 and CDR2 (germline): MNHEY, SMNVEV (reference sequence). The CDR3 contains 11 residues. The CDR3 region has the DNA TGTGCCAGCAGGGGTAATGAAAAACTGTTTTTT. It translates to CASRGNEKLFF.

A few counts support this clone. This chain uses TRBV9 with TRBJ2-3, with D possibly called TRBD1 or TRBD2 (5 bases each). Germline loops: CDR1 SGDLS, CDR2 YYNGEE. The CDR3 runs to 15 residues. The germline V and J ends were trimmed by 3 bases and 0 bases, with 11 bases remaining between them. The chain's CDR3 is CASSAGTVSTDTQYF. CDR3 bases: TGTGCCAGCAGCGCCGGGACGGTTAGCACAGATACGCAGTATTTT.

This chain uses TRBV10-3 with TRBJ1-1, with 8 bases aligning to TRBD1. The V and J ends lost 1 base and 2 bases, in that order; junction bases with no gene match: 6. Germline loops: CDR1 ENHRY, CDR2 SYGVKD. The CDR3 totals 16 residues. The CDR3 coding sequence is TGTGCCATCAGTGAGTTGGGGACAGGAGGAAACACTGAAGCTTTCTTT. This gives the protein CAISELGTGGNTEAFF.

This chain connects TRBV9 to TRBJ2-1; the match to TRBD2 covers 13 bases. CDR1 SGDLS and CDR2 YYNGEE come from the germline V gene. The ends lost 3 bases at V and 4 bases at J; junction bases unmatched: 4. The CDR3 sequence is 16 residues long. The CDR3 DNA reads as TGTGCCAGCAGCGGCCTGGGACTAGCGGGATACAATGAGCAGTTCTTC. Its translation: CASSGLGLAGYNEQFF.

The chain joins TRBV7-9 to TRBJ2-5, with 8 bases matching TRBD2. Germline CDR1 and CDR2: SEHNR and FQNEAQ (reference sequence). Trimming at V came to 5 bases and at J to 1 base, leaving 9 bases not matched to a gene. This CDR3 has 16 residues. CDR3 in amino acids: CASSQRGLATQETQYF. CDR3 nucleotides: TGTGCCAGCAGCCAGCGGGGGCTAGCGACCCAAGAGACCCAGTACTTC.

Notes on this clone: Other DNA sequences from this sample encode an identical CDR3 as well. V and J are TRBV6-1 and TRBJ1-6; D is undetermined. The length of the CDR3 is 14 residues. The V end lost 5 bases, the J end lost 2 bases, and 7 bases lay between the germline ends. CDR1 is MNHNS, CDR2 SASEGT, per germline. CDR3 coding DNA: TGTGCCAGCAGTTCCGGGCCCTATAATTCACCCCTCCACTTT. This codes for CASSSGPYNSPLHF.

This chain joins TRBV19 and TRBJ1-1; tentatively, D is TRBD1 (6 bases). CDR1 is LNHDA and CDR2 is SQIVND in the germline V gene (reference sequence). The V gene lost 3 bases and the J gene lost 2 bases, with 10 bases spanning the gap. The length of the CDR3 is 14 residues. The CDR3 loop reads CASSIGGGNTEAFF. CDR3 bases: TGTGCCAGTAGTATCGGCGGGGGCAACACTGAAGCTTTCTTT. The entire variable domain, with the rest obtained from reference TRBV19 and TRBJ1-1, is as follows: DGGITQSPKYLFRKEGQNVTLSCEQNLNHDAMYWYRQDPGQGLRLIYYSQIVNDFQKGDIAEGYSVSREKKESFPLTVTSAQKNPTAFYLCASSIGGGNTEAFFGQGTRLTVV.

The CDR3 coding sequence is TGTGCCAGCAGCCAGACAGGGTCCTACGAGCAGTACTTC. Translation gives CASSQTGSYEQYF. The V call is TRBV6-5, the J call TRBJ2-7; TRBD1 matches at 7 bases. Germline assignment: CDR1 MNHEY and CDR2 SVGAGI. Germline trimming cut 6 bases from V and 1 base from J; bases unmatched to any gene: 3. The CDR3 runs to 13 residues.

This clone has just a few counts. V gene TRBV19 combines with J gene TRBJ2-7, with TRBD2 matching over 14 bases. The V gene's germline CDR1 is LNHDA and CDR2 SQIVND (reference sequence). Trimming took 5 bases from V and 2 from J; bases not matched to a gene: 5. The CDR3 has 16 amino acids. CDR3 loop: CASSPRTSGRTYEQYF. The CDR3, as DNA: TGTGCCAGTAGTCCACGGACTAGCGGGAGGACCTACGAGCAGTACTTC.

This chain connects TRBV5-1 to TRBJ2-5; 8 nucleotides align to TRBD2. The CDR3 is 15 amino acids. Germline CDR1 is SGHRS and CDR2 is YFSETQ. With V trimmed by 0 bases and J by 2 bases, 3 bases remained unmatched. The CDR3 sequence is CASSLAGGQQETQYF. CDR3 nucleotide sequence: TGCGCCAGCAGCTTGGCGGGGGGGCAGCAAGAGACCCAGTACTTC.